Below, 15 T cell receptor beta chains from the same sample are listed, as sequenced in a study of technical replicates of blood from a handful of donors. Method: immunoSEQ multiplex PCR; TCRdb's copy keeps in-frame clones and lacks some. The data contain under 85,000 clones, 93% of them singletons. The sequenced sample was T cells isolated from PBMCs. The receptors come from a human donor in good health.

The chain joins TRBV28 to TRBJ2-2; TRBD1 agrees at 7 bases. Germline assignment: CDR1 MDHEN and CDR2 SYDVKM. This CDR3 is 13 amino acids long. The V and J ends lost 7 bases and 6 bases, in that order; junction bases with no gene match: 5. For the CDR3, the DNA is TGTGCCAGCATCCCTCAGGGGGCCGGGGAGCTGTTTTTT. Encoded protein: CASIPQGAGELFF.

The V and J genes are TRBV6-5 and TRBJ1-2; perhaps TRBD1 as D (6 bases). In germline, CDR1 is MNHEY, CDR2 SVGAGI. The CDR3 spans 14 residues. Trimming stripped 0 bases from V and 8 bases from J, with 13 bases between. The CDR3 reads CASSYSTGSEGYTF. CDR3 nucleotide sequence: TGTGCCAGCAGTTACTCCACAGGGTCCGAGGGCTACACCTTC.

V gene TRBV30 combines with J gene TRBJ2-1; a weak D match, TRBD2 (6 bases). Germline values: CDR1 GTSNPN, CDR2 SVGIG (reference sequence). The CDR3 length is 13 residues. V lost 3 bases to trimming and J lost 2 bases, with 8 bases between them. The CDR3 loop is CAWSPGAYNEQFF. As DNA, the CDR3 is TGTGCCTGGAGCCCGGGGGCCTACAATGAGCAGTTCTTC.

This chain connects TRBV4-1 to TRBJ2-3; D gene ambiguous. Germline V gene data show CDR1 as MGHRA and CDR2 as YSYEKL. V lost 0 bases and J 0 bases, leaving 7 bases between the germline ends. This CDR3 comprises 15 residues. In DNA form, the CDR3 reads TGCGCCAGCAGCCAAGAGCGCTTAAGCACAGATACGCAGTATTTT. Protein sequence: CASSQERLSTDTQYF.

The chain recombines TRBV11-2 with TRBJ2-1, with TRBD2 identical over 14 bases. V dropped 8 bases and J dropped 9; count of bases not matched to a gene: 6. This CDR3 is built from 14 residues. Looked up from germline, CDR1 is SGHAT and CDR2 is FQNNGV. CDR3 sequence reads: CASSGTSGSPEQFF. In DNA form, the CDR3 reads TGTGCCAGCTCCGGGACTAGCGGGAGTCCTGAGCAGTTCTTC.

The genes are TRBV23-1 and TRBJ2-7; 7 bases are a match to TRBD1. TRBV23-1 is placed among ORFs of uncertain function. V gave up 8 bases and J gave up 13 bases; unmatched junction bases: 5. The CDR3 contains 9 residues. CDR3 sequence (DNA): TGCGCCAGCCGTCGACAGGGCTACTTC. Its translation: CASRRQGYF.

This chain connects TRBV6-1 to TRBJ2-7, with a tentative D call TRBD2 (6 bases). The CDR3 sequence is 14 residues long. Trimming took off 7 bases at V and 5 bases at J, with 18 bases between the two ends. From germline, CDR1 is MNHNS and CDR2 SASEGT. CDR3 sequence: CASNPGLEGNEQYF. CDR3 nucleotide sequence: TGTGCCAGCAATCCCGGACTGGAGGGGAACGAGCAGTACTTC.

The chain's CDR3 is CASSSRDRAYEQYF. CDR3 coding DNA: TGTGCCAGCAGTTCCCGGGACAGAGCCTACGAGCAGTACTTC. The chain is built from TRBV27 and TRBJ2-7; 7 positions match TRBD1. Germline lookup yields CDR1 MNHEY and CDR2 SMNVEV (reference sequence). V shed 4 bases and J 2 bases; nucleotides not matched to a gene: 5. The CDR3 length is 14 residues.

The chain links TRBV7-8 to TRBJ1-1; no clear D. There are 12 residues in the CDR3. V lost 10 bases and J lost 4, with 13 bases in between. Germline lookup yields CDR1 SGHVS and CDR2 FQNEAQ. The CDR3 bases are TGTGCCACATCCCCTGAGGGCACTGAAGCTTTCTTT. It is translated as CATSPEGTEAFF.

The J gene is TRBJ1-2, the V gene TRBV28; D is uncertain. This CDR3 is built from 14 residues. The V end lost 5 bases, the J end lost 5 bases, and 15 bases lay between the germline ends. Germline CDR1 and CDR2: MDHEN and SYDVKM. This CDR3 reads CASSQARIPYGYTF. DNA for the CDR3: TGTGCCAGCAGTCAGGCCCGGATACCATATGGCTACACCTTC.

The chain carries TRBV5-6 and TRBJ2-5; D may be TRBD2 (6 bases). Germline CDR1 is SGHDT and CDR2 is YYEEEE. The V gene lost 3 bases and the J gene lost 9 bases, with 9 bases spanning the gap. This CDR3 is 11 amino acids long. The CDR3 sequence: CASSSRRAQYF. The CDR3 DNA is TGTGCCAGCAGCTCCCGGAGGGCCCAGTACTTC. Filled out from reference TRBV5-6 and TRBJ2-5, the complete variable domain reads DAGVTQSPTHLIKTRGQQVTLRCSPKSGHDTVSWYQQALGQGPQFIFQYYEEEERQRGNFPDRFSGHQFPNYSSELNVNALLLGDSALYLCASSSRRAQYFGPGTRLLVL.

CDR3: CASSPAPGLSYGYTF. CDR3 bases: TGTGCCAGCTCACCTGCCCCGGGACTGAGCTATGGCTACACCTTC. The chain carries TRBV18 and TRBJ1-2; tentatively, D is TRBD1 (5 bases). Trimming left V 3 bases short and J 4 bases short, with 15 bases between. Germline V gene sequence: CDR1 KGHSH, CDR2 LQKENI. The CDR3 runs 15 residues. Complete variable domain (other parts from reference TRBV18 and TRBJ1-2): NAGVMQNPRHLVRRRGQEARLRCSPMKGHSHVYWYRQLPEEGLKFMVYLQKENIIDESGMPKERFSAEFPKEGPSILRIQQVVRGDSAAYFCASSPAPGLSYGYTFGSGTRLTVV.

The chain joins TRBV11-3 to TRBJ2-7; 8 nucleotides line up with TRBD2. Germline V CDR1 and CDR2: SGHNT, YENEEA. Trimming at V came to 5 bases and at J to 5 bases, leaving 11 bases not matched to a gene. The CDR3 extends over 15 amino acids. CDR3 DNA: TGTGCCAGCAGCACGCGACTAGCGTACCCCAACGAGCAGTACTTC. It specifies CASSTRLAYPNEQYF. The variable domain in full, with the rest retrieved from reference TRBV11-3 and TRBJ2-7, is EAGVVQSPRYKIIEKKQPVAFWCNPISGHNTLYWYLQNLGQGPELLIRYENEEAVDDSQLPKDRFSAERLKGVDSTLKIQPAELGDSAVYLCASSTRLAYPNEQYFGPGTRLTVT.

The chain links TRBV5-1 to TRBJ2-1; a weak D match, TRBD2 (5 bases). The V end lost 8 bases, the J end lost 4 bases, and 16 bases lay between the germline ends. Germline assignment: CDR1 SGHRS and CDR2 YFSETQ. CDR3 length: 14 amino acids. The DNA for the CDR3 is TGCGCCAGTATTAGCGATTGGAATTACAATGAGCAGTTCTTC. It specifies CASISDWNYNEQFF.

The V call is TRBV7-9, the J call TRBJ1-2; D not resolved. CDR1 and CDR2 from the germline V gene are SEHNR and FQNEAQ (reference sequence). V lost 5 bases and J 6 bases, leaving 13 bases between the germline ends. The CDR3 contains 13 residues. The CDR3 DNA is TGTGCCAGCAGCCAGAGGCTAACCAATGGCTACACCTTC. Translating gives CASSQRLTNGYTF.